The present entry profiles one T cell receptor beta chain with its context. The CDR3 consists of 14 residues. Germline trimming cut 1 base from V and 9 bases from J; bases unmatched to any gene: 5. Germline V gene sequence: CDR1 LGHDT, CDR2 YNNKEL (reference sequence). Molecular barcoding with unique molecular identifiers was used for the TCRbeta library. MiXCR, applied by TCRdb to the PCR reads, yields one record per CDR3 protein. The sample includes around 600,000 distinct CDR3 sequences, roughly a tenth of them seen just once. The sample belongs to a study of T-cell reconstitution after alpha-beta-depleted transplantation in children.

The sample in question was PBMCs from the stem cell graft donor, obtained from the stem cell graft. This clonotype originated in a human donor who donated a stem cell graft to a child with acute myeloid leukemia. V usage is TRBV3-1 and J usage is TRBJ2-1; TRBD2 matches at 8 bases. CDR3 nucleotides: TGTGCCAGCAGCCAAGCGGGACTAGGTGCTGAGCAGTTCTTC. Protein product: CASSQAGLGAEQFF.